This T cell receptor (beta chain) is drawn from a study of T cells in Graves' hyperthyroidism and ophthalmopathy. This clonotype has just a few counts. Amplified TCR beta CDR3 regions came from RNA transcripts. Initially, a first-round RT-PCR of the TCR CDR3 employed the HTBI primer set. One entry per CDR3 protein, called by TCRdb with MiXCR from the multiplex PCR reads. The table records more than 650,000 distinct CDR3 sequences, approximately 14% of them present only once. V lost 0 bases and J lost 2, with 11 bases in between. Germline V gene sequence: CDR1 SNHLY, CDR2 FYNNEI. CDR3 length equals 15 residues.

The TCR comes from a woman aged 18-30 years with Graves' hyperthyroidism. V and J are TRBV2 and TRBJ2-7; D remains ambiguous. The sequenced sample was blood. CDR3: CASSEALSSTYEQYF. CDR3 nucleotide sequence: TGTGCCAGCAGTGAAGCGTTATCATCGACCTACGAGCAGTACTTC. The whole variable domain, filled in from reference TRBV2 and TRBJ2-7, reads EPEVTQTPSHQVTQMGQEVILRCVPISNHLYFYWYRQILGQKVEFLVSFYNNEISEKSEIFDDQFSVERPDGSNFTLKIRSTKLEDSAMYFCASSEALSSTYEQYFGPGTRLTVT.